This T cell receptor beta chain came from a study of human T cells and chemical hapten exposure. Before extraction, the whole blood was not fractionated, and total RNA was taken from it. Broader study findings: Following DPC sensitization, TCRs present above 1 in 1000 frequency showed no change.

Remarks on this clonotype: What it binds is unknown.

The library attached unique molecular identifiers to individual cDNA molecules. Per the original methods: Between roughly 20,000 and 690,600 TCRs appeared in each sample, and the median stood at 95,638. TCRdb re-analysed the 5' RACE reads in MiXCR, keeping a single row per CDR3 protein. TCRdb's processing, not the study's, gives the V and J calls here. This table has some 78,000 distinct CDR3 sequences, approximately 7.7% appearing once. The TCR originated in a male donor in good health.

In nucleotides, the CDR3 is TGTGCCATCAGTGAGGCGATGAACACTGAAGCTTTCTTT. Translation: CAISEAMNTEAFF. The chain employs TRBV10-3 and TRBJ1-1; no clear D gene. The V and J ends lost 2 bases and 0 bases respectively, with 4 bases between them. CDR1 and CDR2 (germline): ENHRY, SYGVKD. This CDR3 comprises 13 residues.